This TCR beta chain was sequenced in a study of T cell changes during pregnancy in multiple sclerosis. The protocol was immunoSEQ multiplex PCR, while the TCRdb copy is restricted to in-frame clones and leaves out a portion. The data contain 85,000 to 100,000 clones, over 80% of them singletons. The CDR3 contains 13 residues. Germline assignment: CDR1 ENHRY and CDR2 SYGVKD. Trimming took off 4 bases at V and 2 bases at J, with 9 bases between the two ends. The specimen comprised peripheral blood, sampled in the first trimester of pregnancy. This clonotype was sampled from a female donor with multiple sclerosis, enrolled in a pregnancy study. The chain uses TRBV10-3 and TRBJ2-7, with D possibly matching TRBD2 (5 bases). CDR3 DNA: TGTGCCATCAGTGTGGAGGTAACCTACGAGCAGTACTTC. Translated, it gives CAISVEVTYEQYF.